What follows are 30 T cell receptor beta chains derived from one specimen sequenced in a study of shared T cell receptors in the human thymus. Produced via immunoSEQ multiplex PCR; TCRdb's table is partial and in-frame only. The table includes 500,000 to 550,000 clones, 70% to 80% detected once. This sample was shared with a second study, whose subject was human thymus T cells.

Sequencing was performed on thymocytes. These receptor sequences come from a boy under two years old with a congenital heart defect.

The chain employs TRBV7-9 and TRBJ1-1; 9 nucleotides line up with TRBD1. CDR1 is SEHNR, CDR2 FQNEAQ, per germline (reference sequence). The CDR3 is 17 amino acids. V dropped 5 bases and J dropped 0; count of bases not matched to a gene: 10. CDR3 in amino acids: CASSPRDRVGMNTEAFF. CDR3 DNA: TGTGCCAGCAGCCCACGGGACAGGGTAGGAATGAACACTGAAGCTTTCTTT.

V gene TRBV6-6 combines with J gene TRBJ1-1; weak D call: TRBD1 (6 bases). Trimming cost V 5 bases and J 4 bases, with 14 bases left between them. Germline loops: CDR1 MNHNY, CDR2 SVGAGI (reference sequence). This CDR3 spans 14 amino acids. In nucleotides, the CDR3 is TGTGCCAGCAGTCGGACAGCGGTGGGCACTGAAGCTTTCTTT. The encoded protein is CASSRTAVGTEAFF.

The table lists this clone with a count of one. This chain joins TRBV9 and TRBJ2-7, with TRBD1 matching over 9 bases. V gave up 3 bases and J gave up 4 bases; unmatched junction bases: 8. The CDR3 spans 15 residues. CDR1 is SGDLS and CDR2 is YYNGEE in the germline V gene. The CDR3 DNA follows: TGTGCCAGCAGCGCCGGGACAGGGAACGTGTACGAGCAGTACTTC. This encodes CASSAGTGNVYEQYF.

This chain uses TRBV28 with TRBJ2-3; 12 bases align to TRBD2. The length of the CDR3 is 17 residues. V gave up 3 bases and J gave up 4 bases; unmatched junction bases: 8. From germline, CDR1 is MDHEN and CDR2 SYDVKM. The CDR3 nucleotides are TGTGCCAGCAGTTTTTCCCCTAGCGGGAGGGCCGCAGATACGCAGTATTTT. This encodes CASSFSPSGRAADTQYF. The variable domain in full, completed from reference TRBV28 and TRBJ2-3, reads DVKVTQSSRYLVKRTGEKVFLECVQDMDHENMFWYRQDPGLGLRLIYFSYDVKMKEKGDIPEGYSVSREKKERFSLILESASTNQTSMYLCASSFSPSGRAADTQYFGPGTRLTVL.

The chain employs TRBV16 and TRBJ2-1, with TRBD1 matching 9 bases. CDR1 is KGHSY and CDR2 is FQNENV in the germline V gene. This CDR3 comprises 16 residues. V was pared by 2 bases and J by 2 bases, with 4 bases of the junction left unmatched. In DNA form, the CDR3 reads TGTGCCAGCAGCCAAAGTGGGACAGGGCCCTACAATGAGCAGTTCTTC. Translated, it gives CASSQSGTGPYNEQFF.

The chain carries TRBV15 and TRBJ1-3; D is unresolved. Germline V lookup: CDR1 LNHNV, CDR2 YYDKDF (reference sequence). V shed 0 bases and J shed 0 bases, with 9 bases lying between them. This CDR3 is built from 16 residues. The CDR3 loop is CATSRDKGASGNTIYF. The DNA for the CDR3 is TGTGCCACCAGCAGAGACAAAGGAGCCTCTGGAAACACCATATATTTT.

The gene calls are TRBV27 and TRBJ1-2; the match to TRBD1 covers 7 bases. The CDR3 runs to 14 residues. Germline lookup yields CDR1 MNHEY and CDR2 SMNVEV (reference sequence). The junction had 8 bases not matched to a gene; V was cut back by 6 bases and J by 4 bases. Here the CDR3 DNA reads TGTGCCAGCAGAGACCCGACAGGGAGCTATGGCTACACCTTC. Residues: CASRDPTGSYGYTF.

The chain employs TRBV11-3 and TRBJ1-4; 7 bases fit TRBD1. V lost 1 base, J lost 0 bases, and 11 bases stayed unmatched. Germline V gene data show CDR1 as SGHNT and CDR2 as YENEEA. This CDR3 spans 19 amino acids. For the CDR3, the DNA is TGTGCCAGCAGCTTAGGGCCCTTGGGACAGTCCGCAACTAATGAAAAACTGTTTTTT. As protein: CASSLGPLGQSATNEKLFF. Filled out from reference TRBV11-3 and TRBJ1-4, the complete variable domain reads EAGVVQSPRYKIIEKKQPVAFWCNPISGHNTLYWYLQNLGQGPELLIRYENEEAVDDSQLPKDRFSAERLKGVDSTLKIQPAELGDSAVYLCASSLGPLGQSATNEKLFFGSGTQLSVL.

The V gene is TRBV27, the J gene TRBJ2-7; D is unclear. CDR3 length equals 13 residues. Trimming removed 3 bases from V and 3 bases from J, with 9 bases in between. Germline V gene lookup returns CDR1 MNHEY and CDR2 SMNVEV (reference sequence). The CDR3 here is CASSFGQNYEQYF. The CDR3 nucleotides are TGTGCCAGCAGTTTTGGGCAAAACTACGAGCAGTACTTC.

The CDR3 loop reads CASSSDSSYEQYF. The CDR3 coding sequence is TGTGCCAGCAGTAGCGACAGCTCCTACGAGCAGTACTTC. The rearrangement joins TRBV28 to TRBJ2-7, with D possibly being TRBD1 (5 bases). CDR3 size: 13 residues. Per the germline V gene, CDR1 is MDHEN and CDR2 is SYDVKM. Trimming took off 5 bases at V and 0 bases at J, with 8 bases between the two ends. The full variable domain, completed using reference TRBV28 and TRBJ2-7, is DVKVTQSSRYLVKRTGEKVFLECVQDMDHENMFWYRQDPGLGLRLIYFSYDVKMKEKGDIPEGYSVSREKKERFSLILESASTNQTSMYLCASSSDSSYEQYFGPGTRLTVT.

CDR3 sequence reads: CASSDHLPGQGENGYTF. DNA for the CDR3: TGTGCCAGCAGTGACCACTTACCGGGACAGGGGGAAAATGGCTACACCTTC. This chain uses TRBV25-1 with TRBJ1-2, with TRBD1 matching over 11 bases. V shed 3 bases and J 6 bases; nucleotides not matched to a gene: 12. This CDR3 region has 17 residues. The germline V gene encodes CDR1 MGHDK and CDR2 SYGVNS.

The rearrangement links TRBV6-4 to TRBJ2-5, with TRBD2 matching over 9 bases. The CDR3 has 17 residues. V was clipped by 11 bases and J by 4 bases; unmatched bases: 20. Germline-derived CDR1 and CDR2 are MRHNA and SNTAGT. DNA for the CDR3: TGTGCCCCTACCCCCGAGCGAAGCGGGAGGCGCCCAGAGACCCAGTACTTC. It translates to CAPTPERSGRRPETQYF.

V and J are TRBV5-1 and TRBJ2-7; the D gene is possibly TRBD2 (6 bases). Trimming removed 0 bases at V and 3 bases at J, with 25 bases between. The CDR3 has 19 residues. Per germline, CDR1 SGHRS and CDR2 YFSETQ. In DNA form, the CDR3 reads TGCGCCAGCAGCTTGGAGGGAGGTGCGACTCCTCCCCCCCTCTACGAGCAGTACTTC. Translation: CASSLEGGATPPPLYEQYF.

CDR3 in amino acids: CAWSVTRTSGFTDTQYF. DNA of the CDR3: TGTGCCTGGAGTGTAACCCGAACTAGCGGCTTCACAGATACGCAGTATTTT. This chain links TRBV30 with TRBJ2-3; the match to TRBD2 covers 8 bases. Per germline, CDR1 GTSNPN and CDR2 SVGIG (reference sequence). The CDR3 is 17 residues long. V trimming: 0 bases; J trimming: 2 bases; junction bases outside the gene matches: 10.

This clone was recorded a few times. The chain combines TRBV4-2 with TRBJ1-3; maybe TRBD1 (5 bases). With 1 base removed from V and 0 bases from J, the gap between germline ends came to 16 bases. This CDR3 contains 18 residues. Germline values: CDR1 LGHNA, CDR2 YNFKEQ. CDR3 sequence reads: CASSQVFLGDSSGNTIYF. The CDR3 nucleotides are TGTGCCAGCAGCCAAGTCTTCCTTGGGGACTCCTCTGGAAACACCATATATTTT.

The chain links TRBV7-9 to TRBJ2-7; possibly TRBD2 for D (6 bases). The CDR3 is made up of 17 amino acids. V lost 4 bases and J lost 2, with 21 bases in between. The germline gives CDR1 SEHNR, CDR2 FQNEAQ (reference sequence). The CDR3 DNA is TGTGCCAGCAGCTATGGCTGGCGGAGGGCCGAACCCTACGAGCAGTACTTC. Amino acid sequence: CASSYGWRRAEPYEQYF.

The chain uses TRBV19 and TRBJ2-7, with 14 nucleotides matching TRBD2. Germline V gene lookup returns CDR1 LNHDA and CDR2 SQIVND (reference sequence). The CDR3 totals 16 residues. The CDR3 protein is CATSHRGTSGRDEQYF. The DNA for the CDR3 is TGTGCAACCTCCCACAGGGGGACTAGCGGGAGAGACGAGCAGTACTTC. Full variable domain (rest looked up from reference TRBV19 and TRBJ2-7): DGGITQSPKYLFRKEGQNVTLSCEQNLNHDAMYWYRQDPGQGLRLIYYSQIVNDFQKGDIAEGYSVSREKKESFPLTVTSAQKNPTAFYLCATSHRGTSGRDEQYFGPGTRLTVT.

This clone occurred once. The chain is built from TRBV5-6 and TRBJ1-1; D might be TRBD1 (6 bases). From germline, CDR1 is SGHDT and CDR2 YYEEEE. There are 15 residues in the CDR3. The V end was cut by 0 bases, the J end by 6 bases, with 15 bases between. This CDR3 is CASSLAWSGVAEAFF. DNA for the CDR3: TGTGCCAGCAGCTTGGCGTGGTCAGGGGTAGCTGAAGCTTTCTTT.

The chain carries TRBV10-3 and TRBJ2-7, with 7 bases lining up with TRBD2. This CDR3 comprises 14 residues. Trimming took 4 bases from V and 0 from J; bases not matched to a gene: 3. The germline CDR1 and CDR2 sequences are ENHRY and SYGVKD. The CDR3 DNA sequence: TGTGCCATCAGTGCCAGCGGGAACTCCTACGAGCAGTACTTC. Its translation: CAISASGNSYEQYF.

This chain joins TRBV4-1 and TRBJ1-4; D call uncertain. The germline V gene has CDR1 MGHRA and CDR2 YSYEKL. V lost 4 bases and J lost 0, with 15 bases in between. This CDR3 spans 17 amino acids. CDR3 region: CASSPSERIATNEKLFF. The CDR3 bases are TGCGCCAGCAGCCCCTCGGAGAGGATTGCAACTAATGAAAAACTGTTTTTT.

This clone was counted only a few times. CDR3 amino acids: CATSRAGTGGNSSYEQYF. The CDR3 DNA reads as TGTGCCACCAGCAGAGCGGGGACAGGGGGCAATAGCTCCTACGAGCAGTACTTC. The V call is TRBV15, the J call TRBJ2-7, with 12 bases fitting TRBD1. CDR1 is LNHNV, CDR2 YYDKDF, per germline (reference sequence). V gave up 1 base and J gave up 0 bases; unmatched junction bases: 7. The CDR3 is made up of 18 amino acids.

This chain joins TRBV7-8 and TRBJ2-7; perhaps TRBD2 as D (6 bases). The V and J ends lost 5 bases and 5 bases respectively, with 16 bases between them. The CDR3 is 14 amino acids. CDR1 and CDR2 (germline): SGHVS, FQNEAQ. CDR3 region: CASSGRDWPHEQYF. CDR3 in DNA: TGTGCCAGCAGCGGGCGGGACTGGCCCCACGAGCAGTACTTC. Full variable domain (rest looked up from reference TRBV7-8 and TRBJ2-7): GAGVSQSPRYKVAKRGQDVALRCDPISGHVSLFWYQQALGQGPEFLTYFQNEAQLDKSGLPSDRFFAERPEGSVSTLKIQRTQQEDSAVYLCASSGRDWPHEQYFGPGTRLTVT.

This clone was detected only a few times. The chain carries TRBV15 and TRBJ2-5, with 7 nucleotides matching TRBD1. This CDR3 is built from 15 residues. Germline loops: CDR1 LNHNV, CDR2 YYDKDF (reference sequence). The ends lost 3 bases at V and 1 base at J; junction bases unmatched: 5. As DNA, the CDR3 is TGTGCCACCAGCAGTGATGGACAGGCCCAAGAGACCCAGTACTTC. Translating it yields CATSSDGQAQETQYF.

In DNA form, the CDR3 reads TGTGCCAGCAGTTCAAAACCAATGGGCCTTGGAACCTGGGGCCCCTACCAAGAGACCCAGTACTTC. Translation: CASSSKPMGLGTWGPYQETQYF. The chain joins TRBV27 to TRBJ2-5; weak D call: TRBD1 (5 bases). Trimming took 4 bases from V and 0 from J, leaving 33 bases between them. The germline CDR1 and CDR2 sequences are MNHEY and SMNVEV (reference sequence). The CDR3 extends over 22 amino acids.

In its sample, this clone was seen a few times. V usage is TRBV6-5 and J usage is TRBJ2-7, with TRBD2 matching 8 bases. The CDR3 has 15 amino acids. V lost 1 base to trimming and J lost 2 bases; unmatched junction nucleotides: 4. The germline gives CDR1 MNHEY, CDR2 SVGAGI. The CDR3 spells CASSYCGRKPYEQYF. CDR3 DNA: TGTGCCAGCAGTTACTGCGGGAGGAAGCCCTACGAGCAGTACTTC.

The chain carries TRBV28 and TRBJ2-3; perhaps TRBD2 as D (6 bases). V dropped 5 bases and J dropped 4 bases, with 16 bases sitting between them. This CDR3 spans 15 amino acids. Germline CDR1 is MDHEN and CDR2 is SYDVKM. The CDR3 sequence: CASSTIAGQADTQYF. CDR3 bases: TGTGCCAGCAGTACCATTGCGGGGCAGGCAGATACGCAGTATTTT.

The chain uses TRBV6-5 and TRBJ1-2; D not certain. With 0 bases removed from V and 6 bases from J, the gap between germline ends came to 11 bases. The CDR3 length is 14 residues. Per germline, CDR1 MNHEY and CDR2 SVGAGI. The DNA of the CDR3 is TGTGCCAGCAGTTACTCGGCGGTGGTGGATGGCTACACCTTC. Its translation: CASSYSAVVDGYTF.

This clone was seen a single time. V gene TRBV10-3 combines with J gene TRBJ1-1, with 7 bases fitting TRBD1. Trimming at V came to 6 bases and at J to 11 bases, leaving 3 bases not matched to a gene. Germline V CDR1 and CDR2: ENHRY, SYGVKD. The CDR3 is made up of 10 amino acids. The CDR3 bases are TGTGCCATCAGGCAGGGGGAGGCTTTCTTT. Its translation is CAIRQGEAFF.

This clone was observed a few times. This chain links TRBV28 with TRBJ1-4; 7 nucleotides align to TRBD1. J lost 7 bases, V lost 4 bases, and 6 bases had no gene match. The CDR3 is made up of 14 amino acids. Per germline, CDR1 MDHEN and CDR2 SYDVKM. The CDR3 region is CASSSGDRAEKLFF. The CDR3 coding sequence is TGTGCCAGCAGTTCCGGAGACAGGGCTGAAAAACTGTTTTTT.

The CDR3 nucleotides are TGTGCCAGCAGTGACATGGGCCCGAGCTCCTACGAGCAGTACTTC. It encodes CASSDMGPSSYEQYF. This rearrangement joins TRBV6-4 to TRBJ2-7; no firm D call. This CDR3 has 15 residues. In germline, CDR1 is MRHNA, CDR2 SNTAGT. Trimming took off 2 bases at V and 0 bases at J, with 11 bases between the two ends.